The rows below give T cell receptor beta chains drawn from one sample of a study of T cell responses to AZD1222 COVID-19 vaccine. Libraries were prepared by immunoSEQ multiplex PCR; TCRdb keeps only in-frame clonotypes and omits some of them. This table has around 110,000 clones, 87% appearing once. The sample here was peripheral blood, taken on day 0 of AZD1222 vaccination. These receptors all stem from an adult in good health. Each CDR3 is given without its conserved first and last residue.

j_call	v_call	cdr3_aa
TRBJ2-7	TRBV11-2	ASTGGGTYEQY
TRBJ1-6	TRBV27	ASSFPSAGSPLH
TRBJ2-1	TRBV7-9	ASSQWGVDNEQF
TRBJ1-5	TRBV7-8	ASSSGGNQPQH
TRBJ1-1	TRBV24-1	ATSDGGRGTEAF
TRBJ2-7	TRBV5-8	ASSPSGGAWEQY
TRBJ2-2	TRBV3-1/TRBV3-2	ASSHEYTGELF
TRBJ2-7	TRBV27	ASSNHLTGGPYEQY
TRBJ1-1	TRBV27	ASSLSGVWGGEAF
TRBJ1-5	TRBV6-1	ASSALVDSGNQPQH
TRBJ1-2	TRBV9	ASSARIPGDGYT
TRBJ2-7	TRBV24-1	ATSDSASYEQY
TRBJ2-1	TRBV6-2/TRBV6-3	ASSMTSGEAGEQF
TRBJ2-1	TRBV12-3/TRBV12-4	ASSQYNEQF
TRBJ1-2	TRBV28	ASGEGSGYGYT
TRBJ2-7	TRBV30	AWNSVGGPYEQY
TRBJ1-5	TRBV7-9	ASSYGPGDQPQH
TRBJ1-2	TRBV5-1	ASSLGDTPYGYT
TRBJ2-5	TRBV9	ASSVAGFLRETQY
TRBJ2-5	TRBV28	ASSLLSSGAYQETQY
TRBJ2-3	TRBV27	ASSLIGTDTQY
TRBJ1-3	TRBV28	ASSLGRSGNTIY
TRBJ2-1	TRBV5-4	ASSFSGGSYNEQF
TRBJ1-1	TRBV9	ASSVGAAEIEAF
TRBJ1-2	TRBV2	ASSDGTGGDYGYT
TRBJ2-2	TRBV7-3	ASSSKGTGELF
TRBJ1-2	TRBV9	ASSVVSGYGYT
TRBJ1-1	TRBV28	ASSVGQGGYTEAF
TRBJ1-2	TRBV18	ASSPPSGGPNGYT
TRBJ2-1	TRBV4-1	ASSQDRVLAAAYNEQF
TRBJ2-3	TRBV6-1	ASSEWAGAGDTQY
TRBJ2-1	TRBV27	ASSLASGSISNEQF
TRBJ2-6	TRBV7-9	ASSGPGLASSSGANVLT
TRBJ2-5	TRBV6-5	ASSSAETQY
TRBJ1-3	TRBV6-5	ASSVAGGNTIY